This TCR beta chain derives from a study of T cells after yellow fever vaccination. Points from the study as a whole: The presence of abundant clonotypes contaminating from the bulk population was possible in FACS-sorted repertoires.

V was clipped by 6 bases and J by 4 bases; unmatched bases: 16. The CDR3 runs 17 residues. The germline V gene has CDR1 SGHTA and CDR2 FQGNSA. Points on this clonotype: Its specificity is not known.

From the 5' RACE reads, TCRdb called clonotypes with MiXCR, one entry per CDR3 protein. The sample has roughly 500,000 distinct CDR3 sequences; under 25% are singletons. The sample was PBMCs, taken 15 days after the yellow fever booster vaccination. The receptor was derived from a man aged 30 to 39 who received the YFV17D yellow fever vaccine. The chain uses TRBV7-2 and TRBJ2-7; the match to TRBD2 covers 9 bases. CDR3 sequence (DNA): TGTGCCAGCAGTTCCATGGGGGGTAGCGGGAGCGCGTACGAGCAGTACTTC. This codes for CASSSMGGSGSAYEQYF.